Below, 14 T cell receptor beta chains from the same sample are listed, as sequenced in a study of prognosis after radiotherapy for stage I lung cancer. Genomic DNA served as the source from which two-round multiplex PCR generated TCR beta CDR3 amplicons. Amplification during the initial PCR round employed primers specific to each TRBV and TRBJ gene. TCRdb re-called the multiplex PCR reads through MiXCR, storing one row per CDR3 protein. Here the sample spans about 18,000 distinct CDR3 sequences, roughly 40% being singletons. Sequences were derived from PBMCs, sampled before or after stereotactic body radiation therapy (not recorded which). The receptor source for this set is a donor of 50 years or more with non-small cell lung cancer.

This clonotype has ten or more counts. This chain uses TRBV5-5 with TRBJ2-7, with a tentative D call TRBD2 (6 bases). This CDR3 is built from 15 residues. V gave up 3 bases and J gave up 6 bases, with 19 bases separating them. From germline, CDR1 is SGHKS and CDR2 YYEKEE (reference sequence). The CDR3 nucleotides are TGTGCCAGCAGCTGGGAGTGGAGGGGCGGCGGCGAGCAGTACTTC. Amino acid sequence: CASSWEWRGGGEQYF.

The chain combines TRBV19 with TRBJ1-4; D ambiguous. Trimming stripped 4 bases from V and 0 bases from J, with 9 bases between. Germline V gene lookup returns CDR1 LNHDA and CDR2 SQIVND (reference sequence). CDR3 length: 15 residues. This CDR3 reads CASSNRGSTNEKLFF. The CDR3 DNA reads TGTGCCAGTAGTAATCGGGGTTCAACTAATGAAAAACTGTTTTTT.

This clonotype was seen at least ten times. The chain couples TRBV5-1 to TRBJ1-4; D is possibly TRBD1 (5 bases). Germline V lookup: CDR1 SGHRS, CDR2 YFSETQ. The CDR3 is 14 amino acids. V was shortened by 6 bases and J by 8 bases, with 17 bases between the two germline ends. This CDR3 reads CASTPERGGEKLFF. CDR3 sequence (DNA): TGCGCCAGCACCCCTGAAAGGGGAGGAGAAAAACTGTTTTTT.

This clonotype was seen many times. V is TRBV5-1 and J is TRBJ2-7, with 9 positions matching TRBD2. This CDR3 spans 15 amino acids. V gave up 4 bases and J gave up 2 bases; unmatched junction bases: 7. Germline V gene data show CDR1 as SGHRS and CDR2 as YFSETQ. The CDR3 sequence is CASSPKTSGAYEQYF. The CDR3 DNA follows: TGCGCCAGCAGCCCGAAGACTAGCGGAGCCTACGAGCAGTACTTC.

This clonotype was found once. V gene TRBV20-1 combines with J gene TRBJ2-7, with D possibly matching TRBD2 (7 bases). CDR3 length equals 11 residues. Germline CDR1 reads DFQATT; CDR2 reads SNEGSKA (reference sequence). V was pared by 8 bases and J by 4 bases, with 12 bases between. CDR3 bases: TGCAGTTGCGGGGGCAGATACGAGCAGTACTTC. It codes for CSCGGRYEQYF.

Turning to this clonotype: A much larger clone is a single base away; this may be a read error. The CDR3 DNA is TGCAGCGTTGTGTGGGGATATGGCTACGCCTTC. Protein product: CSVVWGYGYAF. The chain uses TRBV29-1 and TRBJ1-2, with D hard to call. Germline V gives CDR1 SQVTM, CDR2 ANQGSEA. The CDR3 length is 11 residues.

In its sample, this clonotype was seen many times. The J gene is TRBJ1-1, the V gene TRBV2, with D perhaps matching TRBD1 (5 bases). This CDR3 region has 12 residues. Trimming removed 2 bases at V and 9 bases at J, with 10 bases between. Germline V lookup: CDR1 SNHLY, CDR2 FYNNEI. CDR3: CASSEQGGKAFF. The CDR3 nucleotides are TGTGCCAGCAGTGAACAGGGTGGGAAAGCTTTCTTT.

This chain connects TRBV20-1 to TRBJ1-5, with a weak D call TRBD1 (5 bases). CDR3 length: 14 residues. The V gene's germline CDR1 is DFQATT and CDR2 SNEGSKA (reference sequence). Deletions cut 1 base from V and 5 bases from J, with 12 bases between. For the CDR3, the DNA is TGCAGTGCTAGAGGGGACTCCCTCGATCAGCCCCAGCATTTT. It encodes CSARGDSLDQPQHF.

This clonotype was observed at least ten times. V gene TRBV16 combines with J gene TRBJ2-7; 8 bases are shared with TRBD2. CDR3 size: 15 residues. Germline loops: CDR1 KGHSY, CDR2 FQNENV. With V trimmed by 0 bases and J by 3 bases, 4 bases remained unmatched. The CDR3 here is CASSQSAGGDYEQYF. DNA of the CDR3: TGTGCCAGCAGCCAATCCGCGGGAGGCGACTACGAGCAGTACTTC.

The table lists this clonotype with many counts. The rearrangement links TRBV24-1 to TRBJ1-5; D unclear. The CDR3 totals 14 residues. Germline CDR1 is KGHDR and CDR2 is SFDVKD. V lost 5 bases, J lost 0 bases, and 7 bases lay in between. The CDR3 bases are TGTGCCACCAGTGGGTTTTATAGCAATCAGCCCCAGCATTTT. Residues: CATSGFYSNQPQHF.

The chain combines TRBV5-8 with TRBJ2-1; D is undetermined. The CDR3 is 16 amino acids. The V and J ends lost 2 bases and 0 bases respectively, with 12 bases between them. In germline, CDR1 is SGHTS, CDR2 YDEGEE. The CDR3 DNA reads TGTGCCAGCAGCTTTTTAGCAAGACCCTCCTACAATGAGCAGTTCTTC. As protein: CASSFLARPSYNEQFF. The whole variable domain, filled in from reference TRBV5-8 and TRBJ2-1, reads EAGVTQSPTHLIKTRGQQATLRCSPISGHTSVYWYQQALGLGLQFLLWYDEGEERNRGNFPPRFSGRQFPNYSSELNVNALELEDSALYLCASSFLARPSYNEQFFGPGTRLTVL.

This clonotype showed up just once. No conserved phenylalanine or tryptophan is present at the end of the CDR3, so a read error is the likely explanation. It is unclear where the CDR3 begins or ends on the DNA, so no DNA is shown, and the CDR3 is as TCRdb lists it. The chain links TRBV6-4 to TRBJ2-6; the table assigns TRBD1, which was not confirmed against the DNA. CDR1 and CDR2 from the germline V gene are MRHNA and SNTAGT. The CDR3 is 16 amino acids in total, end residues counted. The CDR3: CASSQVWTAGANVMTL.

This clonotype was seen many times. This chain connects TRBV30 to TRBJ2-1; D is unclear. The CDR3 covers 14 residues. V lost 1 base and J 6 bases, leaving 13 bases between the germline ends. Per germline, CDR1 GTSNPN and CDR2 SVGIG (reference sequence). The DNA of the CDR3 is TGTGCCTGGAGTGGGTTGGTTGTGGGCAATGAGCAGTTCTTC. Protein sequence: CAWSGLVVGNEQFF.

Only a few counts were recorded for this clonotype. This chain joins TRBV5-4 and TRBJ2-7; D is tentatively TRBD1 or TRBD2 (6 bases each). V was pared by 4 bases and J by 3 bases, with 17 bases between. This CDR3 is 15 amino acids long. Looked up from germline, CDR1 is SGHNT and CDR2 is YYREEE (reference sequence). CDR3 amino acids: CASSAASGGNYEQYF. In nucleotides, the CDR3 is TGTGCCAGCAGCGCTGCCTCCGGGGGCAACTACGAGCAGTACTTC.